This TCR beta chain was documented in a study of HIV-infected patients and healthy controls. Trimming at V came to 5 bases and at J to 7 bases, leaving 5 bases not matched to a gene. The CDR3 runs to 13 residues. At least ten counts were recorded for this clonotype. 500 ng RNA was reverse transcribed with alpha and beta constant-region primers. Alpha and beta chain libraries were made separately by chain-specific third strand synthesis with multiplexing indices. TCRdb re-analysed the 5' RACE reads in MiXCR, keeping a single row per CDR3 protein. The sample shows some 10,000 distinct CDR3 sequences, 7.3% of them seen only once. The repertoire came from unfractionated whole blood and reflected all unsorted peripheral T cells.

This sequence was found in an adult with HIV infection. The chain couples TRBV12-3 or TRBV12-4 to TRBJ1-2; 9 bases fit TRBD1. The sequencing used blood, collected before antiretroviral therapy. CDR3 nucleotides: TGTGCCAGCAGTCACGGACAGGGGTTTGGCTACACCTTC. This translates into CASSHGQGFGYTF.